This is a list of T cell receptor beta chains from one sample in a study of cytomegalovirus exposure and HLA in healthy donors. Profiled with immunoSEQ multiplex PCR; TCRdb holds only in-frame clones, not every one. The data include approximately 71,000 clones; the top ten clones carry roughly 3.8%. The sequenced sample consisted of PBMCs. The source of these receptors is a female donor in good health and CMV-seropositive. The CDR3 runs from the conserved cysteine through the conserved F or W. The D gene is left open where the match is weak.

v_gene: TRBV28
d_gene: TRBD1
j_gene: TRBJ2-4
CDR3nt: TGTGCCAGCAGTTTATGGGGACAGGGAACGAACATTCAGTACTTC
CDR3aa: CASSLWGQGTNIQYF

v_gene: TRBV5-1
d_gene: TRBD1
j_gene: TRBJ1-2
CDR3nt: TGCGCCAGCAGCACCTGGACAGGGGGGAGCCTAGGCTACACCTTC
CDR3aa: CASSTWTGGSLGYTF

v_gene: TRBV28
d_gene: NA
j_gene: TRBJ2-7
CDR3nt: TGTGCCAGCAGTTTAATCGGGGTCGAGCAGTACTTC
CDR3aa: CASSLIGVEQYF

v_gene: TRBV27
d_gene: NA
j_gene: TRBJ2-3
CDR3nt: TGTGCCAGCAGTCCCCTTAGCGGTGCTAGCACAGATACGCAGTATTTT
CDR3aa: CASSPLSGASTDTQYF

v_gene: TRBV6-5
d_gene: NA
j_gene: TRBJ2-7
CDR3nt: TGTGCCAGCAGTTACTCACTAGCCTCCTACGAGCAGTACTTC
CDR3aa: CASSYSLASYEQYF

v_gene: TRBV5-1
d_gene: NA
j_gene: TRBJ1-6
CDR3nt: TGCGCCAGCAGCGCGGCAGGGAATTCACCCCTCCACTTT
CDR3aa: CASSAAGNSPLHF

v_gene: TRBV14
d_gene: TRBD1
j_gene: TRBJ2-6
CDR3nt: TGTGCCAGCAGCCGACAGGGGACCGGGGCCAACGTCCTGACTTTC
CDR3aa: CASSRQGTGANVLTF

v_gene: TRBV4-3
d_gene: TRBD1
j_gene: TRBJ1-1
CDR3nt: TGCGCCAGCAGCCAGCATCTACAGGGGGCGCAGCGTGGCACTGAAGCTTTCTTT
CDR3aa: CASSQHLQGAQRGTEAFF

v_gene: TRBV6-6
d_gene: NA
j_gene: TRBJ2-1
CDR3nt: TGTGCCAGCAGTGAGGTGAATGAGCAGTTCTTC
CDR3aa: CASSEVNEQFF

v_gene: TRBV7-3
d_gene: TRBD2
j_gene: TRBJ2-1
CDR3nt: TGTGCCAGCAGCTTAGTCGCGGGGGGATCTCCTAGCTCCTACAATGAGCAGTTCTTC
CDR3aa: CASSLVAGGSPSSYNEQFF

v_gene: TRBV28
d_gene: NA
j_gene: TRBJ1-2
CDR3nt: TGTGCCAGCCTGACGGGATTAAAGGATGGCTACACCTTC
CDR3aa: CASLTGLKDGYTF

v_gene: TRBV9
d_gene: NA
j_gene: TRBJ1-4
CDR3nt: TGTGCCAGCAGTTCGTCAACTAATGAAAAACTGTTTTTT
CDR3aa: CASSSSTNEKLFF

v_gene: TRBV7-2
d_gene: TRBD2
j_gene: TRBJ2-3
CDR3nt: TGTGCCAGCACCAGGGCGGGGGCAGATACGCAGTATTTT
CDR3aa: CASTRAGADTQYF

v_gene: TRBV4-3
d_gene: NA
j_gene: TRBJ1-2
CDR3nt: TGCGCCAGCAGCCAAGATGGGAGGGGATCTATCTATGGCTACACCTTC
CDR3aa: CASSQDGRGSIYGYTF

v_gene: TRBV6-1
d_gene: NA
j_gene: TRBJ2-3
CDR3nt: TGTGCCAGCAGTGATCAGTTAACAGATACGCAGTATTTT
CDR3aa: CASSDQLTDTQYF

v_gene: TRBV5-1
d_gene: NA
j_gene: TRBJ2-7
CDR3nt: TGCGCCAGCAGCTTGGCTCCAGGTCCTTCCTACGAGCAGTACTTC
CDR3aa: CASSLAPGPSYEQYF

v_gene: TRBV10-3
d_gene: TRBD1
j_gene: TRBJ1-2
CDR3nt: TGTGCCATGGGGACAGGGGGCACTGGCTACACCTTC
CDR3aa: CAMGTGGTGYTF

v_gene: TRBV19
d_gene: TRBD1
j_gene: TRBJ1-2
CDR3nt: TGTGCCAGTCGACAGGGGTCGAACTATGGCTACACCTTC
CDR3aa: CASRQGSNYGYTF

v_gene: TRBV7-9
d_gene: NA
j_gene: TRBJ2-1
CDR3nt: TGTGCCAGCAGCTTGCGATTGGCTAGCTCCTACAATGAGCAGTTCTTC
CDR3aa: CASSLRLASSYNEQFF

v_gene: TRBV6-1
d_gene: TRBD1
j_gene: TRBJ2-7
CDR3nt: TGTGCCAGTAACAGGGACAGGGGGCGATACGAGCAGTACTTC
CDR3aa: CASNRDRGRYEQYF

v_gene: TRBV18
d_gene: NA
j_gene: TRBJ2-7
CDR3nt: TGTGCCAGCTCACCAACTAGCTCCTACGAGCAGTACTTC
CDR3aa: CASSPTSSYEQYF

v_gene: TRBV11-2
d_gene: NA
j_gene: TRBJ2-7
CDR3nt: TGTGCCAGCAGCTTAGTTTTAGCGGTTTCCTACGAGCAGTACTTC
CDR3aa: CASSLVLAVSYEQYF

v_gene: TRBV6-5
d_gene: NA
j_gene: TRBJ2-5
CDR3nt: TGTGCCAGCAGTCCCTGGCAGGCCTTAACACCAACCCAGTACTTC
CDR3aa: CASSPWQALTPTQYF

v_gene: TRBV5-8
d_gene: TRBD1
j_gene: TRBJ1-3
CDR3nt: TGTGCCAGCAGCTTGTCTCTGGGACAGTCTGGAAACACCATATATTTT
CDR3aa: CASSLSLGQSGNTIYF

v_gene: TRBV25-1
d_gene: NA
j_gene: TRBJ1-5
CDR3nt: TGTGCCAGCAGTGCAATCAATCAGCCCCAGCATTTT
CDR3aa: CASSAINQPQHF

v_gene: TRBV7-8
d_gene: TRBD1
j_gene: TRBJ2-3
CDR3nt: TGTGCCAGCAGCGGAGGGGGACAGGGATTGTCAGATACGCAGTATTTT
CDR3aa: CASSGGGQGLSDTQYF

v_gene: TRBV27
d_gene: NA
j_gene: TRBJ2-5
CDR3nt: TGTGCCAGCAGTTCCCAAATCGGACTGGTAAATGGAGTCGGTCACTTC
CDR3aa: CASSSQIGLVNGVGHF

v_gene: TRBV6-1
d_gene: TRBD1
j_gene: TRBJ1-5
CDR3nt: TGTGCCAGCAGTGCTGAAGACCGGGACAGAGGTCAGCCCCAGCATTTT
CDR3aa: CASSAEDRDRGQPQHF

v_gene: TRBV10-1
d_gene: NA
j_gene: TRBJ2-1
CDR3nt: TGCGCCAGCAGTGAGCAACTAAGTGAGCAGTTCTTC
CDR3aa: CASSEQLSEQFF

v_gene: TRBV7-9
d_gene: NA
j_gene: TRBJ1-1
CDR3nt: TGTGCCAGCAGCCGGCCGGGACTCTCGGACACTGAAGCTTTCTTT
CDR3aa: CASSRPGLSDTEAFF

v_gene: TRBV28
d_gene: TRBD1
j_gene: TRBJ2-7
CDR3nt: TGTGCCAGCAGTTTAGCCGGGACAGGGGTCTCCGAGCAGTACTTC
CDR3aa: CASSLAGTGVSEQYF

v_gene: TRBV7-6
d_gene: TRBD1
j_gene: TRBJ1-6
CDR3nt: TGTGCCAGCAGCTTTTCCAGGGGGTTGTATAATTCACCCCTCCACTTT
CDR3aa: CASSFSRGLYNSPLHF

v_gene: TRBV14
d_gene: NA
j_gene: TRBJ1-1
CDR3nt: TGTGCCAGCAGTTTGGACATCCTGCGGGGTGCTTTCTTT
CDR3aa: CASSLDILRGAFF

v_gene: TRBV6-1
d_gene: TRBD1
j_gene: TRBJ2-7
CDR3nt: TGTGCCAGCATCGACCCCGGGACAGGAGCCTACGAGCAGTACTTC
CDR3aa: CASIDPGTGAYEQYF

v_gene: TRBV5-1
d_gene: TRBD2
j_gene: TRBJ2-2
CDR3nt: TGCGCCAGCAGCCGCCTAGCGGGAGCCACCGGGGAGCTGTTTTTT
CDR3aa: CASSRLAGATGELFF

v_gene: TRBV7-2
d_gene: TRBD1
j_gene: TRBJ2-3
CDR3nt: TGTGCCAGCAGCCGCACAGGGGGTTCTATAGATACGCAGTATTTT
CDR3aa: CASSRTGGSIDTQYF

v_gene: TRBV18
d_gene: TRBD1
j_gene: TRBJ1-5
CDR3nt: TGTGCCAGCTCACCCACAACAGGGGGGCGTCAGCCCCAGCATTTT
CDR3aa: CASSPTTGGRQPQHF

v_gene: TRBV9
d_gene: NA
j_gene: TRBJ2-5
CDR3nt: TGTGCCAGCAGCGTAGCAACAGGGACGTACGAGACCCAGTACTTC
CDR3aa: CASSVATGTYETQYF

v_gene: TRBV29-1
d_gene: NA
j_gene: TRBJ2-5
CDR3nt: TGCAGCGTGACAACAACGGGGGTCCAAGAGACCCAGTACTTC
CDR3aa: CSVTTTGVQETQYF

v_gene: TRBV29-1
d_gene: TRBD2
j_gene: TRBJ2-3
CDR3nt: TGCAGCGCCGACGGGGGGGCCACAGATACGCAGTATTTT
CDR3aa: CSADGGATDTQYF

v_gene: TRBV11-3
d_gene: TRBD2
j_gene: TRBJ2-5
CDR3nt: TGTGCCAGCAGCCCCGGGACTACAAAGCTGTACCAAGAGACCCAGTACTTC
CDR3aa: CASSPGTTKLYQETQYF

v_gene: TRBV5-4
d_gene: NA
j_gene: TRBJ1-2
CDR3nt: TGTGCCAGCAGCTCTTACAGGGACGGCTATGGCTACACCTTC
CDR3aa: CASSSYRDGYGYTF

v_gene: TRBV29-1
d_gene: NA
j_gene: TRBJ1-5
CDR3nt: TGCAGCGTGGGGGGGTTGGATCAGCCCCAGCATTTT
CDR3aa: CSVGGLDQPQHF

v_gene: TRBV7-9
d_gene: TRBD1
j_gene: TRBJ1-1
CDR3nt: TGTGCCAGCAGCGAACAGGGGATTGGGGGCACTGAAGCTTTCTTT
CDR3aa: CASSEQGIGGTEAFF

v_gene: TRBV6-5
d_gene: NA
j_gene: TRBJ2-7
CDR3nt: TGTGCCAGCAGTTACTCACTTGGGGGGAGCTCCTACGAGCAGTACTTC
CDR3aa: CASSYSLGGSSYEQYF

v_gene: TRBV29-1
d_gene: NA
j_gene: TRBJ2-3
CDR3nt: TGCAGCGTTGACAGTTTTAGCACAGATACGCAGTATTTT
CDR3aa: CSVDSFSTDTQYF

v_gene: TRBV10-2
d_gene: NA
j_gene: TRBJ1-2
CDR3nt: TGCGCCAGCAGACTTCCACGTCAGGGGAACTATGGCTACACCTTC
CDR3aa: CASRLPRQGNYGYTF

v_gene: TRBV7-2
d_gene: TRBD2
j_gene: TRBJ2-3
CDR3nt: TGTGCCAGCAGCTTCTTCACTAGCGGCACAGATACGCAGTATTTT
CDR3aa: CASSFFTSGTDTQYF

v_gene: TRBV29-1
d_gene: TRBD1
j_gene: TRBJ1-5
CDR3nt: TGCAGCGTTTCCGGACAGGAGAATCAGCCCCAGCATTTT
CDR3aa: CSVSGQENQPQHF